The 32 T cell receptor beta chains below all came from one sample that was sequenced in a study of T cells in Graves' hyperthyroidism and ophthalmopathy (dated by TCRdb to between 2019 and 2020). Library preparation was by multiplex PCR. Sequenced using an Illumina HiSeq 2000. The TCR beta CDR3 regions were amplified from the RNA transcripts. For the first round of RT-PCR on the TCR CDR3, the HTBI primer set was used together with the Qiagen OneStep RT-PCR kit. Using fastp at Q25 and MiXCR, TCRdb reprocessed the public reads and kept productive beta chains. Duplicate CDR3 protein sequences are folded into a single record with the most common DNA and genes. In all, the sample holds 500,000 to 600,000 distinct CDR3 sequences, and 16% of those were seen once. Approximately 20% of the sample comes from the top ten. The sample was blood. The receptors stem from a woman aged 18-35 years with Graves' hyperthyroidism.

At least ten counts were recorded for this clonotype. The chain combines TRBV2 with TRBJ1-2; D is undetermined. CDR3 length: 14 residues. Trimming stripped 0 bases from V and 7 bases from J, with 12 bases between. Germline lookup yields CDR1 SNHLY and CDR2 FYNNEI. The CDR3 bases are TGTGCCAGCAGTGAAGCCGTCGAAGATGGTGGCTACACCTTC. This sequence encodes CASSEAVEDGGYTF.

This clonotype was recorded many times. V and J are TRBV11-2 and TRBJ1-1, with 9 bases identical to TRBD1. Germline lookup yields CDR1 SGHAT and CDR2 FQNNGV. Trimming took 4 bases from V and 1 from J; bases not matched to a gene: 13. This CDR3 is built from 18 residues. CDR3 loop: CASSWGQGKGVRNTEAFF. The DNA of the CDR3 is TGTGCCAGCAGCTGGGGACAGGGTAAGGGGGTAAGGAACACTGAAGCTTTCTTT.

In this sample, this clonotype turned up a few times. This chain uses TRBV20-1 with TRBJ2-2; D is ambiguous. The CDR3 consists of 13 residues. The germline V and J ends were trimmed by 5 bases and 2 bases, with 9 bases remaining between them. The V gene's germline CDR1 is DFQATT and CDR2 SNEGSKA (reference sequence). In DNA, the CDR3 is TGCAGTGCTTTAAGAGGAAACACCGGGGAGCTGTTTTTT. Protein product: CSALRGNTGELFF.

The sample holds many counts of this clonotype. CDR3 protein: CASSSDRDYLGQPQHF. CDR3 in DNA: TGTGCCAGCAGCTCAGACAGGGATTACCTCGGTCAGCCCCAGCATTTT. The chain employs TRBV6-1 and TRBJ1-5; TRBD1 agrees at 7 bases. This CDR3 contains 16 residues. The V and J ends lost 6 bases and 6 bases, in that order; junction bases with no gene match: 14. Germline V lookup: CDR1 MNHNS, CDR2 SASEGT.

This clonotype was seen just once. This chain uses TRBV12-3 or TRBV12-4 with TRBJ2-3; 11 nucleotides match TRBD2. The CDR3 is 15 amino acids. The junction had 5 bases not matched to a gene; V was cut back by 6 bases and J by 3 bases. The CDR3 here is CASRVSGGATDTQYF. CDR3 sequence (DNA): TGTGCCAGCAGGGTTAGCGGGGGGGCGACAGATACGCAGTATTTT.

This clonotype was observed a few times. The chain joins TRBV5-1 to TRBJ2-7; D may be TRBD1 (5 bases). CDR1 and CDR2 from the germline V gene are SGHRS and YFSETQ. Between the trimmed V and J ends, which lost 3 bases and 3 bases, there was a span of 13 bases. The CDR3 sequence is 14 residues long. This chain's CDR3 is CASSSQGSVYEQYF. In nucleotides, the CDR3 is TGCGCCAGCAGCTCCCAGGGTAGTGTCTACGAGCAGTACTTC.

The V gene is TRBV5-1, the J gene TRBJ1-1; D may be TRBD1 (5 bases). CDR3 length: 15 residues. Germline CDR1 is SGHRS and CDR2 is YFSETQ. V shed 0 bases and J shed 6 bases, with 15 bases lying between them. The CDR3 spells CASSLAGVSSAEAFF. For the CDR3, the DNA is TGCGCCAGCAGCTTGGCGGGGGTTTCTTCGGCTGAAGCTTTCTTT.

V usage is TRBV4-1 and J usage is TRBJ1-2; unclear D gene. V was pared by 2 bases and J by 2 bases, with 15 bases between. CDR1 and CDR2 from the germline V gene are MGHRA and YSYEKL. The CDR3 length is 16 residues. CDR3 coding DNA: TGCGCCAGCAGCCAACCGCGGGCAGGACTCAACTATGGCTACACCTTC. It is translated as CASSQPRAGLNYGYTF.

The table lists this clonotype with many counts. V is TRBV12-3 or TRBV12-4 and J is TRBJ1-6, with D maybe TRBD1 (6 bases). Trimming pared 4 bases from V and 5 bases from J, leaving 12 bases between. The CDR3 covers 15 residues. This chain's CDR3 is CASSSTGSNNSPLHF. CDR3 coding DNA: TGTGCCAGCAGTTCTACAGGGAGTAATAATTCACCCCTCCACTTT.

This clonotype has just a few counts. The chain employs TRBV2 and TRBJ2-7, with 8 bases matching TRBD1. V dropped 2 bases and J dropped 6; count of bases not matched to a gene: 18. The CDR3 covers 18 residues. Germline CDR1 is SNHLY and CDR2 is FYNNEI. CDR3 sequence: CASSEISKHGQGAVEQYF. CDR3 nucleotide sequence: TGTGCCAGCAGTGAAATCTCCAAACATGGGCAGGGGGCGGTCGAGCAGTACTTC.

In this sample, this clonotype turned up many times. The rearrangement joins TRBV7-8 to TRBJ1-1, with D uncertain. The V gene lost 5 bases and the J gene lost 0 bases, with 13 bases spanning the gap. The CDR3 contains 15 residues. Germline loops: CDR1 SGHVS, CDR2 FQNEAQ. The CDR3, as DNA: TGTGCCAGCAGCCTTGGGGAGGGCATGAACACTGAAGCTTTCTTT. It yields the protein CASSLGEGMNTEAFF. The full variable domain, in which reference TRBV7-8 and TRBJ1-1 provide the parts outside the CDR3, is GAGVSQSPRYKVAKRGQDVALRCDPISGHVSLFWYQQALGQGPEFLTYFQNEAQLDKSGLPSDRFFAERPEGSVSTLKIQRTQQEDSAVYLCASSLGEGMNTEAFFGQGTRLTVV.

This clonotype was counted only a few times. V and J are TRBV6-1 and TRBJ1-1; 9 bases fit TRBD1. Looked up from germline, CDR1 is MNHNS and CDR2 is SASEGT. The CDR3 has 17 residues. Losses at the gene ends were 5 bases for V and 2 bases for J; bases not matched to a gene: 12. DNA for the CDR3: TGTGCCAGCAGTTTCCCCGGGACAGGGTACCGAAACACTGAAGCTTTCTTT. Its translation is CASSFPGTGYRNTEAFF.

The table lists this clonotype with a few counts. The chain has TRBV6-2 or TRBV6-3 and TRBJ1-2, with D possibly TRBD1 on 5 matching bases. CDR3 length equals 17 residues. Germline CDR1 reads MNHEY; CDR2 reads SVGEGT. The germline V and J ends were trimmed by 6 bases and 4 bases, with 24 bases remaining between them. In nucleotides, the CDR3 is TGTGCCAGCAGCTCGACAGCGTTAGCCTCCGTCGGCTATGGCTACACCTTC. Translation: CASSSTALASVGYGYTF.

The chain couples TRBV20-1 to TRBJ2-2; 10 bases line up with TRBD2. CDR3 length: 15 residues. From germline, CDR1 is DFQATT and CDR2 SNEGSKA (reference sequence). The J segment lost 7 bases and the V segment lost 6 bases, leaving 11 bases of the junction unmatched. CDR3 region: CSAREREGLNGELFF. The CDR3 DNA is TGCAGTGCCCGAGAGCGGGAGGGCCTTAACGGGGAGCTGTTTTTT.

This clonotype was seen ten or more times. This chain links TRBV27 with TRBJ1-2, with a possible D match to TRBD1 (5 bases). The CDR3 contains 14 residues. Between the trimmed V and J ends, which lost 2 bases and 5 bases, there was a span of 12 bases. The V gene's germline CDR1 is MNHEY and CDR2 SMNVEV (reference sequence). The DNA for the CDR3 is TGTGCCAGCAGTTTACAGACAGCGGGGTATGGCTACACCTTC. Its protein is CASSLQTAGYGYTF.

This clonotype was counted many times. The rearrangement links TRBV7-8 to TRBJ2-7, with no clear D. The CDR3 covers 13 residues. Per the germline V gene, CDR1 is SGHVS and CDR2 is FQNEAQ. Trimming cost V 5 bases and J 7 bases, with 15 bases left between them. CDR3 residues: CASSPLVLGEQYF. In DNA, the CDR3 is TGTGCCAGCAGCCCATTGGTCCTAGGAGAGCAGTACTTC.

This clonotype has a handful of counts. This chain links TRBV28 with TRBJ1-2; the match to TRBD1 covers 9 bases. Per the germline V gene, CDR1 is MDHEN and CDR2 is SYDVKM. Trimming took 6 bases from V and 8 from J; bases not matched to a gene: 10. The CDR3 length is 14 residues. CDR3 nucleotides: TGTGCCAGCAGCTCATACAGGGGGCCGGGAGGCTACACCTTC. Translating gives CASSSYRGPGGYTF.

This clonotype has more than one count but fewer than ten. This may be a read error: a much more frequent sequence differs by one nucleotide. The chain combines TRBV20-1 with TRBJ2-7; no firm D call. The CDR3 is 12 residues long. Trimming stripped 3 bases from V and 5 bases from J, with 11 bases between. Per the germline V gene, CDR1 is DFQATT and CDR2 is SNEGSKA (reference sequence). The CDR3 loop is CSASYISHEQYF. Here the CDR3 DNA reads TGCAGTGCTAGTTACATTTCCCACGAGCAGTACTTC.

The rearrangement uses TRBV6-2 or TRBV6-3 and TRBJ1-2; the match to TRBD1 covers 8 bases. The V segment lost 2 bases and the J segment 9 bases; nucleotides outside the gene matches: 11. The CDR3 sequence is 15 residues long. CDR1 and CDR2 (germline): MNHEY, SVGEGT. As DNA, the CDR3 is TGTGCCAGCAGTTACCCCGGGACAGGTGCTTATTGCTACACCTTC. It codes for CASSYPGTGAYCYTF.

This clonotype was detected ten times or more. The rearrangement joins TRBV18 to TRBJ1-5; weak D call: TRBD1 (6 bases). With 1 base removed from V and 6 bases from J, the gap between germline ends came to 7 bases. The CDR3 runs to 13 residues. Per the germline V gene, CDR1 is KGHSH and CDR2 is LQKENI. This CDR3 is CASSPQGGQPQHF. In nucleotides, the CDR3 is TGTGCCAGCTCACCACAGGGGGGTCAGCCCCAGCATTTT.

This chain links TRBV20-1 with TRBJ2-5; 11 bases are shared with TRBD2. The CDR3 has 15 amino acids. V lost 5 bases to trimming and J lost 5 bases; unmatched junction nucleotides: 10. The germline CDR1 and CDR2 sequences are DFQATT and SNEGSKA (reference sequence). The CDR3, as DNA: TGCAGTGCTGGGGGTAGCGGGAGGGCCTCGGAGACCCAGTACTTC. This sequence encodes CSAGGSGRASETQYF.

This clonotype came up a few times. The V and J genes are TRBV4-2 and TRBJ2-7, with 7 bases matching TRBD2. Germline V gene lookup returns CDR1 LGHNA and CDR2 YNFKEQ. This CDR3 region has 15 residues. The V gene end was trimmed by 0 bases and the J gene end by 2 bases; junction bases not matched to a gene: 4. CDR3 bases: TGTGCCAGCAGCCAAGAGGGGGGGGACCCCTACGAGCAGTACTTC. Translated, it gives CASSQEGGDPYEQYF.

The rearrangement links TRBV14 to TRBJ1-1, with TRBD1 matching over 10 bases. CDR3 length: 16 amino acids. Germline V gives CDR1 SGHDN, CDR2 FVKESK. V was pared by 4 bases and J by 2 bases, with 7 bases of the junction left unmatched. CDR3 sequence reads: CASSRRDRGRNTEAFF. The CDR3 DNA reads as TGTGCCAGCAGCCGGCGGGACAGGGGACGCAACACTGAAGCTTTCTTT.

This clonotype came up many times. The chain joins TRBV20-1 to TRBJ2-7; possible D gene TRBD2, 5 bases. The V end was cut by 7 bases, the J end by 3 bases, with 16 bases between. This CDR3 contains 13 residues. CDR1 and CDR2 (germline): DFQATT, SNEGSKA (reference sequence). The CDR3 protein is CSVKGRTDYEQYF. CDR3 DNA: TGCAGTGTTAAAGGGCGGACTGACTACGAGCAGTACTTC.

This clonotype was counted ten times or more. This chain's CDR3 is CASSFSDVTDTQYF. CDR3 coding DNA: TGTGCCAGCAGTTTTAGCGATGTTACAGATACGCAGTATTTT. The rearrangement joins TRBV12-3 or TRBV12-4 to TRBJ2-3; D is perhaps TRBD2 (5 bases). Trimming removed 3 bases at V and 3 bases at J, with 10 bases between. The CDR3 runs 14 residues.

In regard to this clonotype: With a much larger clone just one base away, this may be a read error. This chain connects TRBV20-1 to TRBJ2-7; D gene ambiguous. This CDR3 is 15 amino acids long. CDR1 DFQATT and CDR2 SNEGSKA come from the germline V gene (reference sequence). The chain's CDR3 is CSARDRASSPYEQHF. The CDR3 DNA is TGCAGTGCTAGAGATCGCGCTAGTTCCCCCTACGAGCAGCACTTC.

The sample holds a few counts of this clonotype. The rearrangement links TRBV7-2 to TRBJ2-1, with TRBD2 matching 9 bases. Trimming took 1 base from V and 6 from J; bases not matched to a gene: 4. CDR3 size: 15 residues. CDR1 is SGHTA, CDR2 FQGNSA, per germline. DNA of the CDR3: TGTGCCAGCAGCTTAGAGCTAGCGGGGTTCAATGAGCAGTTCTTC. Its translation is CASSLELAGFNEQFF.

This clonotype was picked up a small number of times. This chain joins TRBV4-1 and TRBJ1-2; a weak D match, TRBD1 (6 bases). This CDR3 comprises 14 residues. The germline V gene encodes CDR1 MGHRA and CDR2 YSYEKL. The germline V and J ends were trimmed by 1 base and 7 bases, with 13 bases remaining between them. In DNA form, the CDR3 reads TGCGCCAGCAGCCAAGTCCGGGGGGGCGGTGGCTACACCTTC. It codes for CASSQVRGGGGYTF.

The chain links TRBV9 to TRBJ2-2; no clear D. Germline CDR1 and CDR2: SGDLS and YYNGEE. Trimming pared 0 bases from V and 5 bases from J, leaving 5 bases between. The CDR3 is 13 residues long. As DNA, the CDR3 is TGTGCCAGCAGCGTAGAGGAAACCGGGGAGCTGTTTTTT. Protein product: CASSVEETGELFF. Together with reference TRBV9 and TRBJ2-2, the CDR3 gives the full variable domain: DSGVTQTPKHLITATGQRVTLRCSPRSGDLSVYWYQQSLDQGLQFLIQYYNGEERAKGNILERFSAQQFPDLHSELNLSSLELGDSALYFCASSVEETGELFFGEGSRLTVL.

This clonotype has a count of ten or more. This rearrangement joins TRBV10-3 to TRBJ2-5; D possibly corresponds to TRBD2 (6 bases). The CDR3 is 17 amino acids. CDR1 and CDR2 (germline): ENHRY, SYGVKD. V was cut by 0 bases and J by 8 bases, with 22 bases left in between. CDR3 nucleotides: TGTGCCATCAGTGAGTCGAAACCCGGGACTGCCCCAGGCACCCAGTACTTC. Its protein is CAISESKPGTAPGTQYF.

This clonotype came up many times. This chain uses TRBV13 with TRBJ1-2; 8 nucleotides agree with TRBD1. CDR3 length equals 15 residues. Germline V lookup: CDR1 PRHDT, CDR2 FYEKMQ (reference sequence). J was trimmed by 3 bases and V by 5 bases; bases with no gene match: 8. The CDR3 is CASSPTGEGYYGYTF. DNA for the CDR3: TGTGCCAGCAGCCCGACAGGGGAAGGTTACTATGGCTACACCTTC.

This clonotype was counted between two and nine times. The V gene is TRBV19, the J gene TRBJ1-1; TRBD1 is a possible D gene (6 bases). V was trimmed by 5 bases and J by 1 base, leaving 17 bases between them. In germline, CDR1 is LNHDA, CDR2 SQIVND (reference sequence). The CDR3 spans 16 residues. CDR3 DNA: TGTGCCAGTAGTCCAGGCAACAGGGTGAAGAACACTGAAGCTTTCTTT. As protein: CASSPGNRVKNTEAFF.